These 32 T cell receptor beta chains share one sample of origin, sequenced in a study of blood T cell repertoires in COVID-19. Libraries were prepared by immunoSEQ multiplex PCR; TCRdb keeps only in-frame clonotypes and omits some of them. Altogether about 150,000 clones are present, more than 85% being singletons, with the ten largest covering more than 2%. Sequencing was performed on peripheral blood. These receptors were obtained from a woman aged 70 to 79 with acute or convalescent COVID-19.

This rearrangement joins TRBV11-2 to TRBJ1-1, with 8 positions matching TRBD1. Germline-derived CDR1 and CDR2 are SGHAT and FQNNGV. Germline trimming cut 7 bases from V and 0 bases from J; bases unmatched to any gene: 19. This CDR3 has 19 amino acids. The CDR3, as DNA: TGTGCCAGCACCCTCGGACAGGGAATGAGGGGGACAATGAACACTGAAGCTTTCTTT. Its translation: CASTLGQGMRGTMNTEAFF.

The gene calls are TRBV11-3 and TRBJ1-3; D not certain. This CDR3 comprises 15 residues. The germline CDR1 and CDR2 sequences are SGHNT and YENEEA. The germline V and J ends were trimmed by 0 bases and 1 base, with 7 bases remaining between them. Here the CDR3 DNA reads TGTGCCAGCAGCTTAGATGGCGGGTCTGGAAACACCATATATTTT. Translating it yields CASSLDGGSGNTIYF.

The CDR3 DNA reads TGTGCCAGTAGTCCGATACAGGGGTTGGGAAGCAATCAGCCCCAGCATTTT. Translating gives CASSPIQGLGSNQPQHF. The chain recombines TRBV19 with TRBJ1-5; 7 nucleotides match TRBD1. The CDR3 sequence is 17 residues long. Germline CDR1 LNHDA, CDR2 SQIVND (reference sequence). The J segment lost 1 base and the V segment lost 5 bases, leaving 11 bases of the junction unmatched.

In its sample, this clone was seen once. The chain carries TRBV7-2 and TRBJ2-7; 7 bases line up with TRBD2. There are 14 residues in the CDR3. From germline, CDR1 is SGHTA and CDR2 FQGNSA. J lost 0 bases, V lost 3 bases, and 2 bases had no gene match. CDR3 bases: TGTGCCAGCAGCTTGAGCGGGGTCTCCTACGAGCAGTACTTC. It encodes CASSLSGVSYEQYF.

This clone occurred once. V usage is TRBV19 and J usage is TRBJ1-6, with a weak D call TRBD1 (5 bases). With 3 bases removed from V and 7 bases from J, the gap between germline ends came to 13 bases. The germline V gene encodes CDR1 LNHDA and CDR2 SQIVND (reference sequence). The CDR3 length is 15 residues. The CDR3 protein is CASSIGRDLNSPLHF. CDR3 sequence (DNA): TGTGCCAGTAGTATTGGGAGGGACCTCAATTCACCCCTCCACTTT.

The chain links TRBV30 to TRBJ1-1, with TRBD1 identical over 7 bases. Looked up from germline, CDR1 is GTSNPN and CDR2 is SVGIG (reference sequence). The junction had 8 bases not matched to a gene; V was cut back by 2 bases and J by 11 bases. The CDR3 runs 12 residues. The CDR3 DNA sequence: TGTGCCTGGAGTAGAGGGGGCTTTTTTGCTTTCTTT. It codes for CAWSRGGFFAFF.

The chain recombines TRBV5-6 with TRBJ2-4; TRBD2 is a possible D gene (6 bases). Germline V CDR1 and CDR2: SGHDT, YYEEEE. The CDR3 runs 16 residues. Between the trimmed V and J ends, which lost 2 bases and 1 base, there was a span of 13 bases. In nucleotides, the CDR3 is TGTGCCAGCAGCTTTAGGGGAGGCATCGCCAAAAACATTCAGTACTTC. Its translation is CASSFRGGIAKNIQYF.

DNA for the CDR3: TGTGCCAGCAGTTACCGTTCGTCGGGGGAGCAGTACTTC. Translating it yields CASSYRSSGEQYF. The chain uses TRBV6-5 and TRBJ2-7; weak D call: TRBD2 (5 bases). This CDR3 is built from 13 residues. CDR1 is MNHEY, CDR2 SVGAGI, per germline. V lost 2 bases and J 7 bases, leaving 12 bases between the germline ends.

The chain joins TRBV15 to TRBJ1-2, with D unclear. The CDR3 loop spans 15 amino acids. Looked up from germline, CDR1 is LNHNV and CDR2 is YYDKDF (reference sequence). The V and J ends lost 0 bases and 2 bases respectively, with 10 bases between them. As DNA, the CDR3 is TGTGCCACCAGCAGAGACCTCCCAGGAAACTATGGCTACACCTTC. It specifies CATSRDLPGNYGYTF.

CDR3 sequence: CASSQQGAQNIQYF. In DNA, the CDR3 is TGTGCCAGCAGCCAACAGGGGGCACAAAACATTCAGTACTTC. The chain combines TRBV2 with TRBJ2-4, with 9 bases aligning to TRBD1. The CDR3 is 14 residues long. Germline assignment: CDR1 SNHLY and CDR2 FYNNEI. After removal of 6 bases from V and 5 bases from J, the junction contained 5 bases not matched to a gene.

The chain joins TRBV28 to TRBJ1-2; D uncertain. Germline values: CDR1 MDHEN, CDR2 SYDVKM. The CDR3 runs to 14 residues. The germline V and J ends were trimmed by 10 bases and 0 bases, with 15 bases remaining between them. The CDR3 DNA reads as TGTGCCACCCAACTAGAGTTAGCTAACTATGGCTACACCTTC. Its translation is CATQLELANYGYTF.

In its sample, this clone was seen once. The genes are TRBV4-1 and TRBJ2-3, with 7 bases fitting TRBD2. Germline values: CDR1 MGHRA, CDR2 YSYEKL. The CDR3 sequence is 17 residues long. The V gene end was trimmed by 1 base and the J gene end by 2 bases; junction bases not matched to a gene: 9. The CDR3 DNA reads TGCGCCAGCAGCCAAGCCGTGCTAGCGGAATTCACAGATACGCAGTATTTT. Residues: CASSQAVLAEFTDTQYF.

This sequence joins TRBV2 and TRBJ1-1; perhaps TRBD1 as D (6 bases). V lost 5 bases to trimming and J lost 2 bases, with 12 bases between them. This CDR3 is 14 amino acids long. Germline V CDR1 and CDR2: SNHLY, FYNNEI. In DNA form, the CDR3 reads TGTGCCAGCAGTTCCGGGACATCTAACACTGAAGCTTTCTTT. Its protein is CASSSGTSNTEAFF.

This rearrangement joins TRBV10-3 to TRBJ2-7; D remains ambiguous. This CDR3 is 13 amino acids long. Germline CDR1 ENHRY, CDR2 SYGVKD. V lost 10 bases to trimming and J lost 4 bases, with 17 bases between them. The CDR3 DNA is TGTGCCACGTCGTCCGCAGGCAAATACGAGCAGTACGTC. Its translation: CATSSAGKYEQYV.

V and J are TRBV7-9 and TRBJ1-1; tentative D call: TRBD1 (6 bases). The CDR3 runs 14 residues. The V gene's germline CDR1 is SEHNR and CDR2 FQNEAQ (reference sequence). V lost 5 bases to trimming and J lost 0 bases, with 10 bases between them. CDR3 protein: CASSQTGVNTEAFF. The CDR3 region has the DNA TGTGCCAGCAGCCAGACAGGTGTGAACACTGAAGCTTTCTTT.

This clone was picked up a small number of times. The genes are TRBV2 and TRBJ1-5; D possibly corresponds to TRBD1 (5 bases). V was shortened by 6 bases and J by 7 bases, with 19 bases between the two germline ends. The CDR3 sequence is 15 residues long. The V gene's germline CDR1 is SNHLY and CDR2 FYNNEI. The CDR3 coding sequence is TGTGCCAGCAGAAAGTGGGATGACAGCAGGCAGCCCCAGCATTTT. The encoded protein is CASRKWDDSRQPQHF.

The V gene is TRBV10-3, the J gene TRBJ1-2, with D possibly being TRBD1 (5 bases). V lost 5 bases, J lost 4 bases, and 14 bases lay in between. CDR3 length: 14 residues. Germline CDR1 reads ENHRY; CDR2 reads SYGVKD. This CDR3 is CAISPGGVIYGYTF. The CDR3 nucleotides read TGTGCCATCAGTCCGGGGGGGGTCATCTATGGCTACACCTTC.

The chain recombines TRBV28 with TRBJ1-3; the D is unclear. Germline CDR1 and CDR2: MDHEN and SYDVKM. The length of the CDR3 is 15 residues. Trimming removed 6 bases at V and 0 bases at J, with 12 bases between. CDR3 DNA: TGTGCCAGCAGGGGGAGTGGGCGCTCTGGAAACACCATATATTTT. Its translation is CASRGSGRSGNTIYF.

CDR3 protein: CATSETGTSTYGYTF. In DNA form, the CDR3 reads TGTGCCACCAGTGAAACCGGGACATCGACCTATGGCTACACCTTC. The chain employs TRBV24-1 and TRBJ1-2; maybe TRBD1 (6 bases). The CDR3 runs 15 residues. Germline CDR1 KGHDR, CDR2 SFDVKD. V gave up 4 bases and J gave up 4 bases, with 15 bases separating them.

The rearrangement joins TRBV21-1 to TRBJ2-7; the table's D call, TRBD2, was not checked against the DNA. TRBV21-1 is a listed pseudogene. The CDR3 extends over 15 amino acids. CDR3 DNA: TGTGCCAGCAGCAAATATAACCCCGGAGGCTACGAGCAGTACTTC. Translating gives CASSKYNPGGYEQYF.

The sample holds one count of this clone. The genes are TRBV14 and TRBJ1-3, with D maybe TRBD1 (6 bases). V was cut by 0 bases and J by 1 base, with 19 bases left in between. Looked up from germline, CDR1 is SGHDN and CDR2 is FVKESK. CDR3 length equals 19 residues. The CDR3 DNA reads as TGTGCCAGCAGCCAAGATTCCGGCAGGGGATTCCTTTCTGGAAACACCATATATTTT. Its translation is CASSQDSGRGFLSGNTIYF.

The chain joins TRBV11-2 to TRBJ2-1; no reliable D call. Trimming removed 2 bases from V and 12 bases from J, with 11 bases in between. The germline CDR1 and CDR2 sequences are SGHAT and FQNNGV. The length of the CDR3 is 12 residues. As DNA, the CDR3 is TGTGCCAGCAGCTTACTAGATTATGGGCAGTTCTTC. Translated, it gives CASSLLDYGQFF.

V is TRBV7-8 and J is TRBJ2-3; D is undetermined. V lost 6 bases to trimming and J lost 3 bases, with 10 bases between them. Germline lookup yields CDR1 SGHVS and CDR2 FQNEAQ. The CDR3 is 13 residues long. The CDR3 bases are TGTGCCAGCAGTCCCGCTAAGACAGATACGCAGTATTTT. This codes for CASSPAKTDTQYF.

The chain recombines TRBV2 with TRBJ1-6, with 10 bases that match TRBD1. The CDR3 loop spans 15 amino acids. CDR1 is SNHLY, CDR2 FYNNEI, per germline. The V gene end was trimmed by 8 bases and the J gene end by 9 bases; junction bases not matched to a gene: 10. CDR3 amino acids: CASFRRQGASSPLHF. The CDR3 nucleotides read TGTGCCAGCTTTCGCCGACAGGGGGCGTCTTCACCCCTCCACTTT.

CDR3 bases: TGTGCCAGCAGCCCCGGGAGGGATGAGCAGTTCTTC. Encoded protein: CASSPGRDEQFF. J is TRBJ2-1 and V is TRBV7-2; 8 bases are shared with TRBD2. CDR1 and CDR2 (germline): SGHTA, FQGNSA. CDR3 size: 12 residues. V was pared by 5 bases and J by 8 bases, with 2 bases of the junction left unmatched.

The CDR3 region is CASSLPGQGGFGYTF. CDR3 nucleotide sequence: TGCGCCAGCAGCCTACCGGGACAGGGGGGCTTTGGCTACACCTTC. The chain has TRBV5-1 and TRBJ1-2; TRBD1 matches at 11 bases. The CDR3 sequence is 15 residues long. Per the germline V gene, CDR1 is SGHRS and CDR2 is YFSETQ. J lost 7 bases, V lost 4 bases, and 9 bases had no gene match. Complete variable domain (other parts from reference TRBV5-1 and TRBJ1-2): KAGVTQTPRYLIKTRGQQVTLSCSPISGHRSVSWYQQTPGQGLQFLFEYFSETQRNKGNFPGRFSGRQFSNSRSEMNVSTLELGDSALYLCASSLPGQGGFGYTFGSGTRLTVV.

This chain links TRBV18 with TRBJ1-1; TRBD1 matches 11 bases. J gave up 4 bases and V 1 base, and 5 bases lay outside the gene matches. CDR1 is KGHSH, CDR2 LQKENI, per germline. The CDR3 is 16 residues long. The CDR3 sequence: CASSPLGQGASTEAFF. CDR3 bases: TGTGCCAGCTCACCACTCGGACAGGGGGCGTCCACTGAAGCTTTCTTT.

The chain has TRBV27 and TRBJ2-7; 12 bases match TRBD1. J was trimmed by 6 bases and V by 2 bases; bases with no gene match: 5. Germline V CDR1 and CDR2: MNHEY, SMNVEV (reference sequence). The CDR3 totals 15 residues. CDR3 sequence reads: CASSLRGQGAGEQYF. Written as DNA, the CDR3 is TGTGCCAGCAGTTTACGGGGACAGGGGGCGGGCGAGCAGTACTTC.

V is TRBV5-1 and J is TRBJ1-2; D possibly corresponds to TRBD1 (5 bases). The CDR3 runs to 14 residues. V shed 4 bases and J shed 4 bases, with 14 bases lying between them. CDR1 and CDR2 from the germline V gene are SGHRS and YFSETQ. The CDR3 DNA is TGCGCCAGCAGCCTTTTCCAGGGCCTCTATGGCTACACCTTC. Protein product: CASSLFQGLYGYTF.

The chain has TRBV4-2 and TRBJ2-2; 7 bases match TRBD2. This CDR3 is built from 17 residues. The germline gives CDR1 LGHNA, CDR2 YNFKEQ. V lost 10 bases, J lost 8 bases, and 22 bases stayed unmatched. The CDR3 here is CATSTSLDRRGTGELFF. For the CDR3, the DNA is TGTGCCACCTCGACTAGCCTGGATCGTCGAGGAACTGGGGAGCTGTTTTTT.

The CDR3 loop is CASSLLGVSFSTDTQYF. CDR3 in DNA: TGTGCCAGCAGCCTTTTAGGGGTTTCATTTAGCACAGATACGCAGTATTTT. This rearrangement joins TRBV5-8 to TRBJ2-3, with D possibly TRBD1 on 5 matching bases. Per germline, CDR1 SGHTS and CDR2 YDEGEE. This CDR3 is built from 17 residues. V lost 4 bases to trimming and J lost 0 bases, with 18 bases between them.

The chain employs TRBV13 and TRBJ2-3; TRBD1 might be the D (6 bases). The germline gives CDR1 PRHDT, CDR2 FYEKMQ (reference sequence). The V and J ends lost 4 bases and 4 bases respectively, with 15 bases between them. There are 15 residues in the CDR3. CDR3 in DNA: TGTGCCAGCAGCTACAGGGTCGAGACTGCAGATACGCAGTATTTT. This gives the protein CASSYRVETADTQYF.